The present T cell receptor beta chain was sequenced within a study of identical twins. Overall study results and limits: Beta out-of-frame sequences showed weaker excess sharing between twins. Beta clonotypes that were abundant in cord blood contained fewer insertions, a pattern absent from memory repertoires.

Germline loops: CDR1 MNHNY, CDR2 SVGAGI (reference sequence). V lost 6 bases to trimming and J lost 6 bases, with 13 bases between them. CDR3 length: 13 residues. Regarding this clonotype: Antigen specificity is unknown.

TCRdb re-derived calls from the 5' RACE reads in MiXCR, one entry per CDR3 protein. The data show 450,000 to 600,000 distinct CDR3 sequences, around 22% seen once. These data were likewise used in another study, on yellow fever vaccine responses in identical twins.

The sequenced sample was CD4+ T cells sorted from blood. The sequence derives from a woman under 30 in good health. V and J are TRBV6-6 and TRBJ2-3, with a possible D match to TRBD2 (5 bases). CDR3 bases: TGTGCCAGCAGCTCAGGAGGTTCGGATACGCAGTATTTT. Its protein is CASSSGGSDTQYF.